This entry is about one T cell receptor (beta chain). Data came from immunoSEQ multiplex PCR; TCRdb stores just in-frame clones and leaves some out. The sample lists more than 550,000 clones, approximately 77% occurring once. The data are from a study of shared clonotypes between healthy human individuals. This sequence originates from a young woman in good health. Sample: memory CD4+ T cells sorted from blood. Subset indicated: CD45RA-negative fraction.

Written as DNA, the CDR3 is TGTGCCAGCAGCCCCCGGGTCAGAGCCAAAAACATTCAGTACTTC. Protein product: CASSPRVRAKNIQYF. The J gene is TRBJ2-4, the V gene TRBV28; D gene unclear. The CDR3 length is 15 residues. Germline V gives CDR1 MDHEN, CDR2 SYDVKM. With 6 bases removed from V and 0 bases from J, the gap between germline ends came to 12 bases.